This TCR beta chain was observed in a study of blood T cell repertoires in COVID-19. For the study at large: Researchers got acute and convalescent COVID-19 samples from the United States, Italy and Spain.

Using immunoSEQ multiplex PCR, the repertoire was profiled, and TCRdb retains in-frame clones only, with some absent. The sample shows roughly 35,000 clones, 75% to 90% of them seen only once. The receptor comes from a man aged 65 to 79 with acute or convalescent COVID-19. The sequencing sample was made of peripheral blood.

The CDR3 DNA follows: TGTGCCAGCAGCGCGACTAGCGGAGATACGCAGTATTTT. It yields the protein CASSATSGDTQYF. The chain links TRBV4-2 to TRBJ2-3, with TRBD2 identical over 9 bases. CDR3 length equals 13 residues. V trimming: 5 bases; J trimming: 5 bases; junction bases outside the gene matches: 2. CDR1 is LGHNA, CDR2 YNFKEQ, per germline.